This TCR beta chain was sequenced in a study of blood T cell repertoires in COVID-19. Turning to the study itself: Specimens from acute and convalescent COVID-19 originated in the United States, Italy and Spain. Sources were T cells, B-cell-depleted T cells, or PBMCs; the material itself was cDNA or gDNA.

Those who participated ranged in age from about 18 to 95 years and resided in about two dozen US areas. Among Cohort 3 donors, those recovered had two negative PCRs, clearance, or symptom resolution. CDR3 length equals 16 residues. From germline, CDR1 is SEHNR and CDR2 FQNEAQ (reference sequence). The ends lost 3 bases at V and 9 bases at J; junction bases unmatched: 14. The table came from immunoSEQ multiplex PCR; TCRdb's copy has only in-frame clones and leaves some out. Of over 350,000 clones in the sample, around nine tenths were seen once. Sample: PBMCs or T cells enriched from blood (not recorded which). This clonotype originated in a woman between 45 and 60 years old who had recovered from COVID-19. The J gene is TRBJ2-1, the V gene TRBV7-9; 7 nucleotides align to TRBD1. The CDR3 DNA reads as TGTGCCAGCAGCTTTTCGACAGGGAGATATATCGGTGAGCAGTTCTTC. It encodes CASSFSTGRYIGEQFF.